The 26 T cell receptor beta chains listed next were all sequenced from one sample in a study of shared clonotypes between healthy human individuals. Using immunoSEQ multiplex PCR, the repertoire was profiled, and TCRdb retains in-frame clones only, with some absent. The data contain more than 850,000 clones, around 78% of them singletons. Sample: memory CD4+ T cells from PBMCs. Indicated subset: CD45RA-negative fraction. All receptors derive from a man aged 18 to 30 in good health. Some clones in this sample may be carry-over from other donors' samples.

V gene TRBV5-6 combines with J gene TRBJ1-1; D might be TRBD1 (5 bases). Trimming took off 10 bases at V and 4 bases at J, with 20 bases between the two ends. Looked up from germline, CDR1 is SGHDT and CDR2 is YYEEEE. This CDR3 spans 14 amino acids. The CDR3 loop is CAWTNAGGTTEAFF. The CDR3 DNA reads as TGTGCCTGGACAAACGCTGGCGGGACCACTGAAGCTTTCTTT. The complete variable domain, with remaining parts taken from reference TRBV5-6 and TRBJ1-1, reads DAGVTQSPTHLIKTRGQQVTLRCSPKSGHDTVSWYQQALGQGPQFIFQYYEEEERQRGNFPDRFSGHQFPNYSSELNVNALLLGDSALYLCAWTNAGGTTEAFFGQGTRLTVV.

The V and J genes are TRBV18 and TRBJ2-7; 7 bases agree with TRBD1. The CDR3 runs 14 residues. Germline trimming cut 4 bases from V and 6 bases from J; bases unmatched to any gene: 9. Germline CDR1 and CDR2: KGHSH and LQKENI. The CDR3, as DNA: TGTGCCAGCTCACTCCAGGGGGTCGGTGTCGAGCAGTACTTC. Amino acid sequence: CASSLQGVGVEQYF.

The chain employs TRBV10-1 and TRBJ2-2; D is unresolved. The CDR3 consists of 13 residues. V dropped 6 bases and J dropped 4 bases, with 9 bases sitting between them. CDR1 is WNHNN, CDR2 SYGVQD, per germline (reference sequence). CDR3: CASSAGRTGELFF. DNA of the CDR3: TGCGCCAGCAGCGCCGGACGCACCGGGGAGCTGTTTTTT.

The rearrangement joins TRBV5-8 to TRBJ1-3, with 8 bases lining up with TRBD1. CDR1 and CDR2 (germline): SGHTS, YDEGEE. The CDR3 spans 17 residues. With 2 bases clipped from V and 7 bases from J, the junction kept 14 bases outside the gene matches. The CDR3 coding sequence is TGTGCCAGCAGCTTAGATCGGATGACAGGGGAAAGGAACACCATATATTTT. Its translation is CASSLDRMTGERNTIYF.

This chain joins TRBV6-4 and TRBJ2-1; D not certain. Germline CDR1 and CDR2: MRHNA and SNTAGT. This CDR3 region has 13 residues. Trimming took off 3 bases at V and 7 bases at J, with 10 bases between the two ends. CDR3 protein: CASSERSYNEQFF. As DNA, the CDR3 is TGTGCCAGCAGTGAACGAAGCTATAATGAGCAGTTCTTC.

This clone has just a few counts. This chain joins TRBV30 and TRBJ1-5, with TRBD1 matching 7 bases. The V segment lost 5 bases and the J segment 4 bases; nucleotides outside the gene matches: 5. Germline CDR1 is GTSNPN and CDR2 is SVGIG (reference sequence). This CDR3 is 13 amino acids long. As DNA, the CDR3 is TGTGCCTGGGCACCGGACAGGAATCAGCCCCAGCATTTT. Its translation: CAWAPDRNQPQHF.

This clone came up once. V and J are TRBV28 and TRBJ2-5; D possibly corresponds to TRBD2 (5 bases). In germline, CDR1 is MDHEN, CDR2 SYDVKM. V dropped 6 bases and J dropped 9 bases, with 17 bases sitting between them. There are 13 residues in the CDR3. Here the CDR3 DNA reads TGTGCCAGCAGAGCGGCTTTCAAAGAAGCCCAGTACTTC. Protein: CASRAAFKEAQYF.

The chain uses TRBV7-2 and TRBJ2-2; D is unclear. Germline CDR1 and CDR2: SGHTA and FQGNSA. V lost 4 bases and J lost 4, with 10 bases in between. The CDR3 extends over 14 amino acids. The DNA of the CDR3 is TGTGCCAGCAGCTCGGACCCGGGCACCGGGGAGCTGTTTTTT. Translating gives CASSSDPGTGELFF.

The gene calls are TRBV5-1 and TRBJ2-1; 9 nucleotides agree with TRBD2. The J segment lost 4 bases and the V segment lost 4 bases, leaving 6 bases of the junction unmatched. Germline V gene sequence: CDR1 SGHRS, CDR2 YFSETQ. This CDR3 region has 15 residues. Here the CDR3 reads CASSDLAGSYNEQFF. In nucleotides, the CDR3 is TGCGCCAGCAGCGACCTAGCGGGAAGTTACAATGAGCAGTTCTTC. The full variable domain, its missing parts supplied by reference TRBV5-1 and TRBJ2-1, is KAGVTQTPRYLIKTRGQQVTLSCSPISGHRSVSWYQQTPGQGLQFLFEYFSETQRNKGNFPGRFSGRQFSNSRSEMNVSTLELGDSALYLCASSDLAGSYNEQFFGPGTRLTVL.

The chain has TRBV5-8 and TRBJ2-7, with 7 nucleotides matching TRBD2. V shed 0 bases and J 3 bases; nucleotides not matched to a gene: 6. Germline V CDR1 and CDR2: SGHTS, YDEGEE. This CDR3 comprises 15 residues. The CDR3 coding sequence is TGTGCCAGCAGCTTGGCGGGAGGCCTCCTCTACGAGCAGTACTTC. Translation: CASSLAGGLLYEQYF.

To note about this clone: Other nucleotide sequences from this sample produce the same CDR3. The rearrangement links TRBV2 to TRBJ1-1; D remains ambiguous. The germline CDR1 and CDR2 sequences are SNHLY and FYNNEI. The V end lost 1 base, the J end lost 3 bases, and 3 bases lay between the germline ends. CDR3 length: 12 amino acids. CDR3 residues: CASSEEYTEAFF. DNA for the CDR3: TGTGCCAGCAGTGAAGAATACACTGAAGCTTTCTTT.

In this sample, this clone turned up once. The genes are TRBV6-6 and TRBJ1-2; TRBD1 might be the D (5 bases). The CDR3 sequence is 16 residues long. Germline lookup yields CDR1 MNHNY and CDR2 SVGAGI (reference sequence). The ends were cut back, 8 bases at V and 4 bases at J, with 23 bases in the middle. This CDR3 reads CASSSHGAPELYGYTF. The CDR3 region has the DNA TGTGCCAGCTCCAGCCACGGGGCCCCAGAGCTCTATGGCTACACCTTC.

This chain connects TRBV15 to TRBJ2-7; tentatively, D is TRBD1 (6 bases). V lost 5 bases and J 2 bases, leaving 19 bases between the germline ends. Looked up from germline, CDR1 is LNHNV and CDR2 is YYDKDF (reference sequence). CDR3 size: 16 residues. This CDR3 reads CATSVQFLQGPYEQYF. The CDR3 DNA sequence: TGTGCCACCAGCGTCCAATTCCTACAGGGTCCCTACGAGCAGTACTTC.

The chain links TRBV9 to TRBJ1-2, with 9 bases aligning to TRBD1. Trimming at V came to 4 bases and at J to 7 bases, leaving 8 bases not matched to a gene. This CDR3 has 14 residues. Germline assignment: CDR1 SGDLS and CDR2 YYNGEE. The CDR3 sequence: CASSSGTGPLGYTF. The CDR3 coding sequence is TGTGCCAGCAGCTCCGGGACAGGGCCACTTGGCTACACCTTC.

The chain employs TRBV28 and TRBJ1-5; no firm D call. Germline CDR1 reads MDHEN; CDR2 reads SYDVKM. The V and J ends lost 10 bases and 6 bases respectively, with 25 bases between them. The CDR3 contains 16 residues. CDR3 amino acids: CATIPHRGDMTQPQHF. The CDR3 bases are TGTGCCACCATACCCCACCGGGGTGATATGACTCAGCCCCAGCATTTT. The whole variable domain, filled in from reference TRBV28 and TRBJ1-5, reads DVKVTQSSRYLVKRTGEKVFLECVQDMDHENMFWYRQDPGLGLRLIYFSYDVKMKEKGDIPEGYSVSREKKERFSLILESASTNQTSMYLCATIPHRGDMTQPQHFGDGTRLSIL.

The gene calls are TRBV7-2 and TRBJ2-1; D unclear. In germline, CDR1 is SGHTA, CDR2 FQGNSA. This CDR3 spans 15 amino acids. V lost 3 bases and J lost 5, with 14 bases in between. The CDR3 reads CASSLDGSLNNEQFF. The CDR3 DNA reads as TGTGCCAGCAGCTTGGACGGAAGCCTTAACAATGAGCAGTTCTTC.

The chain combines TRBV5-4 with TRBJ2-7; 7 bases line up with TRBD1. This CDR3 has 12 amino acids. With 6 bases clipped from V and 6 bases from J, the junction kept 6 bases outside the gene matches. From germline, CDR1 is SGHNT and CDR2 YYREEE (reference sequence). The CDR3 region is CASTLQGSEQYF. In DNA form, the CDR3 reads TGTGCCAGCACGCTACAGGGGAGCGAGCAGTACTTC.

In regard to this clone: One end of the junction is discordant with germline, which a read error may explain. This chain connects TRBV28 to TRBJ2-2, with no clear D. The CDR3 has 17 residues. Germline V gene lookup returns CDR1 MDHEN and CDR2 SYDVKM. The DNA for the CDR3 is TGTGCCAGCAGTTTCTCCCCAAACAACGCGAAAACCGGGGAGCTGTTTTTT. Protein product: CASSFSPNNAKTGELFF.

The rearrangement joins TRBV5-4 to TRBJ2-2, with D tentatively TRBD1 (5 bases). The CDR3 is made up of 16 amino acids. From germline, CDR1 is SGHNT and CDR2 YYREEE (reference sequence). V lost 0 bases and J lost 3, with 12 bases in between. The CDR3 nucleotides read TGTGCCAGCAGCTTGGCGGGCAGGGCCGACACCGGGGAGCTGTTTTTT. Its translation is CASSLAGRADTGELFF.

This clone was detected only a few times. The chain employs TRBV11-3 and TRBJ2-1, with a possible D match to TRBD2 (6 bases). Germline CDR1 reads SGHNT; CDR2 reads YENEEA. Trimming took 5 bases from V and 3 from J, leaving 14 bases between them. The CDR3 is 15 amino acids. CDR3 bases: TGTGCCAGCAGCCCGGGCGGGACCCGCTACAATGAGCAGTTCTTC. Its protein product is CASSPGGTRYNEQFF.

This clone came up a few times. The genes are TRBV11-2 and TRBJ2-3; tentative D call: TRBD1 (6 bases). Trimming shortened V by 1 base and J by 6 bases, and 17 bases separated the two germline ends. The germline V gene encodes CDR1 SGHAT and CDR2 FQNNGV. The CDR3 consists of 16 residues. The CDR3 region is CASSLGSSLRGDTQYF. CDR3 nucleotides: TGTGCCAGCAGCTTAGGCTCTAGCCTTAGGGGGGATACGCAGTATTTT.

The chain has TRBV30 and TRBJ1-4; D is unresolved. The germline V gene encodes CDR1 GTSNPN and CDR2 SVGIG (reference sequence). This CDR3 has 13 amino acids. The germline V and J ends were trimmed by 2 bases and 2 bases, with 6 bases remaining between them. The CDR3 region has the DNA TGTGCCTGGAGTACAAGGACTAATGAAAAACTGTTTTTT. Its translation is CAWSTRTNEKLFF.

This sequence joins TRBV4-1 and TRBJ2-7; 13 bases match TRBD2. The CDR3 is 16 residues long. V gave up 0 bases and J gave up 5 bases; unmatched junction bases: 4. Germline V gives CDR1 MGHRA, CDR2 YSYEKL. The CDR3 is CASSQERTSGRNEQYF. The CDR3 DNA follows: TGCGCCAGCAGCCAAGAGAGGACTAGCGGGAGAAACGAGCAGTACTTC.

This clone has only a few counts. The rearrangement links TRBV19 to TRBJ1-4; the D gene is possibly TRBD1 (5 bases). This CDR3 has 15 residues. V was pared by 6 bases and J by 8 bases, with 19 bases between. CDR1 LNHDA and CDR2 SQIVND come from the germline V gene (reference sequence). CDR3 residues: CASSDRGPDREKLFF. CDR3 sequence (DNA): TGTGCCAGTAGCGACCGGGGCCCCGACCGGGAAAAACTGTTTTTT.

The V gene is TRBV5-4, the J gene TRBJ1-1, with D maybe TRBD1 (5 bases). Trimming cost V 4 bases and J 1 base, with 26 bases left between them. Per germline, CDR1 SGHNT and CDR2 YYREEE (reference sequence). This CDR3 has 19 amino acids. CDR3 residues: CASSPLYGGAEKENTEAFF. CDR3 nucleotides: TGTGCCAGCAGCCCCCTATACGGCGGGGCCGAAAAGGAGAACACTGAAGCTTTCTTT.

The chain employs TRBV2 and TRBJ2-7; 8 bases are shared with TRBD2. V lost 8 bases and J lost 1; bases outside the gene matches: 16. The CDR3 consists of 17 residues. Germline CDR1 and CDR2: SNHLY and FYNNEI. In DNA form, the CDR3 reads TGTGCCAGCCCCCCAGTCGGGGGGGGGTCCACGTCCTACGAGCAGTACTTC. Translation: CASPPVGGGSTSYEQYF. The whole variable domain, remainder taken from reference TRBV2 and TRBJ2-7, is EPEVTQTPSHQVTQMGQEVILRCVPISNHLYFYWYRQILGQKVEFLVSFYNNEISEKSEIFDDQFSVERPDGSNFTLKIRSTKLEDSAMYFCASPPVGGGSTSYEQYFGPGTRLTVT.